The 4 T cell receptor beta chains below all came from one sample that was sequenced in a study of shared clonotypes between healthy human individuals. Only in-frame clones appear in the TCRdb table, and some are missing; sequencing was by immunoSEQ multiplex PCR. The sample has about 2 million clones; over 85% are singletons. It was CD45RO-negative cells, positively selected for CCR7, that made up naive CD8 cells, with terminally differentiated effector memory CD45RA+ cells excluded. The sample taken for sequencing was naive CD8+ T cells sorted from blood. The source is a man aged 18-30 years in good health.

This clone came up a few times. The rearrangement links TRBV5-1 to TRBJ1-3; 10 bases align to TRBD1. There are 16 residues in the CDR3. V trimming: 0 bases; J trimming: 4 bases; junction bases outside the gene matches: 4. Germline loops: CDR1 SGHRS, CDR2 YFSETQ. CDR3 bases: TGCGCCAGCAGCTTGGGACAGGGGGCATCGGGAAACACCATATATTTT. It specifies CASSLGQGASGNTIYF.

The gene calls are TRBV19 and TRBJ1-1; 9 bases line up with TRBD1. CDR1 LNHDA and CDR2 SQIVND come from the germline V gene (reference sequence). CDR3 size: 14 residues. The junction had 6 bases not matched to a gene; V was cut back by 7 bases and J by 3 bases. In nucleotides, the CDR3 is TGTGCCAGTACCGACAGACAGGGGGACACTGAAGCTTTCTTT. It encodes CASTDRQGDTEAFF.

The V call is TRBV2, the J call TRBJ2-7; 11 bases agree with TRBD1. Germline trimming cut 4 bases from V and 6 bases from J; bases unmatched to any gene: 8. Germline V gives CDR1 SNHLY, CDR2 FYNNEI. CDR3 length: 15 amino acids. CDR3: CASSGGRTGGSEQYF. Here the CDR3 DNA reads TGTGCCAGCAGTGGGGGACGGACAGGGGGCTCCGAGCAGTACTTC.

The chain recombines TRBV4-1 with TRBJ2-7; possible D gene TRBD2, 5 bases. Trimming took 0 bases from V and 0 from J, leaving 9 bases between them. Germline assignment: CDR1 MGHRA and CDR2 YSYEKL. The CDR3 sequence is 15 residues long. CDR3 coding DNA: TGCGCCAGCAGCCAAGAGCGGGCGACCTCCTACGAGCAGTACTTC. Protein product: CASSQERATSYEQYF.